The 17 T cell receptor beta chains in this list originate from one sample, sequenced in a study of blood T cell repertoires in COVID-19. Assay used: immunoSEQ multiplex PCR; TCRdb lists only in-frame clones, some missing. The sample shows about 100,000 clones, roughly 79% of them seen only once. The sample was peripheral blood. All receptors come from a woman in her sixties or seventies with acute or convalescent COVID-19.

The table lists this clone with a count of one. J is TRBJ2-3 and V is TRBV3-1 (or the pseudogene TRBV3-2); perhaps TRBD2 as D (6 bases). The V end lost 1 base, the J end lost 0 bases, and 11 bases lay between the germline ends. The length of the CDR3 is 16 residues. The V gene's germline CDR1 is LGHDT and CDR2 YNNKEL (reference sequence). The CDR3 coding sequence is TGTGCCAGCAGCCAAGTCTCCGGGGGTAGCACAGATACGCAGTATTTT. Encoded protein: CASSQVSGGSTDTQYF.

The CDR3 coding sequence is TGTGCCAGCAGGTCCCGGGACAGACCCTATGGCTACACCTTC. Protein: CASRSRDRPYGYTF. V usage is TRBV3-1 (or the pseudogene TRBV3-2) and J usage is TRBJ1-2; 7 nucleotides align to TRBD1. This CDR3 has 14 residues. Germline assignment: CDR1 LGHDT and CDR2 YNNKEL (reference sequence). Trimming took 6 bases from V and 4 from J; bases not matched to a gene: 8.

For the CDR3, the DNA is TGTGCCAGCAGCCAATCAAGAGATGGCTACACCTTC. Translated, it gives CASSQSRDGYTF. The J gene is TRBJ1-2, the V gene TRBV16; D is unclear. Deletions cut 0 bases from V and 6 bases from J, with 5 bases between. Germline CDR1 KGHSY, CDR2 FQNENV. The CDR3 length is 12 residues.

The sample holds one count of this clone. The chain combines TRBV28 with TRBJ2-2; D is perhaps TRBD2 (6 bases). The CDR3 sequence is 15 residues long. Trimming took 4 bases from V and 2 from J, leaving 11 bases between them. Germline V gives CDR1 MDHEN, CDR2 SYDVKM. DNA for the CDR3: TGTGCCAGCAGTTCAGCTAGCGCAAACACCGGGGAGCTGTTTTTT. It encodes CASSSASANTGELFF.

The V gene is TRBV5-5, the J gene TRBJ2-5, with 7 bases matching TRBD2. This CDR3 has 16 residues. Germline V lookup: CDR1 SGHKS, CDR2 YYEKEE (reference sequence). The V gene end was trimmed by 3 bases and the J gene end by 1 base; junction bases not matched to a gene: 9. As DNA, the CDR3 is TGTGCCAGCAGCTCCAGCGGGGTAGTCTCCCAAGAGACCCAGTACTTC. This encodes CASSSSGVVSQETQYF.

This clone was seen just once. V usage is TRBV11-2 and J usage is TRBJ1-2, with D tentatively TRBD1 (5 bases). The V gene's germline CDR1 is SGHAT and CDR2 FQNNGV. Trimming shortened V by 5 bases and J by 4 bases, and 26 bases separated the two germline ends. The CDR3 is 18 amino acids. CDR3 loop: CASSPYLSQAGHGYGYTF. The DNA of the CDR3 is TGTGCCAGCAGCCCCTACTTATCACAGGCCGGCCATGGCTATGGCTACACCTTC.

This clone occurred many times. The chain couples TRBV19 to TRBJ1-4; 12 nucleotides line up with TRBD1. Germline V lookup: CDR1 LNHDA, CDR2 SQIVND (reference sequence). The ends lost 5 bases at V and 8 bases at J; junction bases unmatched: 3. The CDR3 contains 14 residues. The CDR3 spells CASSGTGGAEKLFF. For the CDR3, the DNA is TGTGCCAGTAGTGGGACAGGGGGCGCGGAAAAACTGTTTTTT.

This clone was observed a few times. The chain links TRBV6-2 or TRBV6-3 to TRBJ1-6, with D unresolved. Germline V gives CDR1 MNHEY, CDR2 SVGEGT. The CDR3 runs 16 residues. V was shortened by 0 bases and J by 8 bases, with 14 bases between the two germline ends. CDR3 region: CASSYSSGAGDSPLHF. In DNA form, the CDR3 reads TGTGCCAGCAGTTACTCATCGGGCGCCGGGGATTCACCCCTCCACTTT.

This clone was recorded many times. The V gene is TRBV6-1, the J gene TRBJ1-6, with a possible D match to TRBD1 (6 bases). The CDR3 is 14 residues long. V was trimmed by 1 base and J by 10 bases, leaving 11 bases between them. Germline V gene lookup returns CDR1 MNHNS and CDR2 SASEGT. CDR3 protein: CASSEGAGESPLHF. As DNA, the CDR3 is TGTGCCAGCAGTGAAGGGGCAGGGGAATCACCCCTCCACTTT.

The V call is TRBV29-1, the J call TRBJ2-1, with 11 bases matching TRBD1. This CDR3 is 16 amino acids long. The germline CDR1 and CDR2 sequences are SQVTM and ANQGSEA. The V gene end was trimmed by 3 bases and the J gene end by 4 bases; junction bases not matched to a gene: 8. CDR3 nucleotide sequence: TGCAGCGTTGACGGGGGACAGGGGGGTCTTTACAATGAGCAGTTCTTC. Amino acid sequence: CSVDGGQGGLYNEQFF.

The CDR3 region is CASSLYSGRRGNQPQHF. Here the CDR3 DNA reads TGTGCCAGCAGTTTATATAGCGGGAGAAGGGGCAATCAGCCCCAGCATTTT. V gene TRBV27 combines with J gene TRBJ1-5; D remains ambiguous. CDR3 length: 17 amino acids. Germline assignment: CDR1 MNHEY and CDR2 SMNVEV (reference sequence). Between the trimmed V and J ends, which lost 1 base and 2 bases, there was a span of 15 bases.

This clone occurred a few times. The chain carries TRBV4-2 and TRBJ2-7, with TRBD1 as a possible D gene (5 bases). Between the trimmed V and J ends, which lost 1 base and 9 bases, there was a span of 13 bases. There are 13 residues in the CDR3. Germline V gene data show CDR1 as LGHNA and CDR2 as YNFKEQ. The CDR3 here is CASSQVSGFGQYF. CDR3 DNA: TGTGCCAGCAGCCAAGTGTCAGGGTTTGGGCAGTACTTC.

The V call is TRBV18, the J call TRBJ2-1; the D gene is possibly TRBD1 (6 bases). Germline lookup yields CDR1 KGHSH and CDR2 LQKENI. This CDR3 region has 14 residues. V dropped 0 bases and J dropped 8 bases, with 11 bases sitting between them. The CDR3 sequence is CASSPPSTGHEQFF. The CDR3 DNA reads as TGTGCCAGCTCACCACCCTCCACAGGGCATGAGCAGTTCTTC.

The chain carries TRBV7-9 and TRBJ1-2, with 7 bases that match TRBD1. The CDR3 sequence is 12 residues long. Germline CDR1 SEHNR, CDR2 FQNEAQ (reference sequence). V shed 5 bases and J 12 bases; nucleotides not matched to a gene: 9. The CDR3 loop reads CASSAPTGQNTF. The CDR3 bases are TGTGCCAGCAGCGCCCCGACAGGGCAGAACACCTTC.

This rearrangement joins TRBV7-2 to TRBJ2-2; no reliable D call. V lost 5 bases and J 1 base, leaving 11 bases between the germline ends. CDR1 is SGHTA and CDR2 is FQGNSA in the germline V gene. CDR3 length: 15 residues. CDR3 sequence: CASSPFSGNTGELFF. As DNA, the CDR3 is TGTGCCAGCAGCCCCTTCAGTGGGAACACCGGGGAGCTGTTTTTT.

The J gene is TRBJ2-1, the V gene TRBV27; 10 positions match TRBD2. CDR3 length: 17 residues. CDR1 MNHEY and CDR2 SMNVEV come from the germline V gene (reference sequence). The V and J ends lost 4 bases and 0 bases, in that order; junction bases with no gene match: 6. The CDR3 loop reads CASSSISGGSSYNEQFF. The CDR3 DNA sequence: TGTGCCAGCAGTTCCATTAGCGGGGGGAGCTCCTACAATGAGCAGTTCTTC.

This clone showed up many times. V is TRBV19 and J is TRBJ1-1; D is undetermined. Germline-derived CDR1 and CDR2 are LNHDA and SQIVND (reference sequence). This CDR3 contains 14 residues. V gave up 5 bases and J gave up 0 bases, with 10 bases separating them. The CDR3 region has the DNA TGTGCCAGTAGTTTTGGGCTTATGAACACTGAAGCTTTCTTT. It encodes CASSFGLMNTEAFF.